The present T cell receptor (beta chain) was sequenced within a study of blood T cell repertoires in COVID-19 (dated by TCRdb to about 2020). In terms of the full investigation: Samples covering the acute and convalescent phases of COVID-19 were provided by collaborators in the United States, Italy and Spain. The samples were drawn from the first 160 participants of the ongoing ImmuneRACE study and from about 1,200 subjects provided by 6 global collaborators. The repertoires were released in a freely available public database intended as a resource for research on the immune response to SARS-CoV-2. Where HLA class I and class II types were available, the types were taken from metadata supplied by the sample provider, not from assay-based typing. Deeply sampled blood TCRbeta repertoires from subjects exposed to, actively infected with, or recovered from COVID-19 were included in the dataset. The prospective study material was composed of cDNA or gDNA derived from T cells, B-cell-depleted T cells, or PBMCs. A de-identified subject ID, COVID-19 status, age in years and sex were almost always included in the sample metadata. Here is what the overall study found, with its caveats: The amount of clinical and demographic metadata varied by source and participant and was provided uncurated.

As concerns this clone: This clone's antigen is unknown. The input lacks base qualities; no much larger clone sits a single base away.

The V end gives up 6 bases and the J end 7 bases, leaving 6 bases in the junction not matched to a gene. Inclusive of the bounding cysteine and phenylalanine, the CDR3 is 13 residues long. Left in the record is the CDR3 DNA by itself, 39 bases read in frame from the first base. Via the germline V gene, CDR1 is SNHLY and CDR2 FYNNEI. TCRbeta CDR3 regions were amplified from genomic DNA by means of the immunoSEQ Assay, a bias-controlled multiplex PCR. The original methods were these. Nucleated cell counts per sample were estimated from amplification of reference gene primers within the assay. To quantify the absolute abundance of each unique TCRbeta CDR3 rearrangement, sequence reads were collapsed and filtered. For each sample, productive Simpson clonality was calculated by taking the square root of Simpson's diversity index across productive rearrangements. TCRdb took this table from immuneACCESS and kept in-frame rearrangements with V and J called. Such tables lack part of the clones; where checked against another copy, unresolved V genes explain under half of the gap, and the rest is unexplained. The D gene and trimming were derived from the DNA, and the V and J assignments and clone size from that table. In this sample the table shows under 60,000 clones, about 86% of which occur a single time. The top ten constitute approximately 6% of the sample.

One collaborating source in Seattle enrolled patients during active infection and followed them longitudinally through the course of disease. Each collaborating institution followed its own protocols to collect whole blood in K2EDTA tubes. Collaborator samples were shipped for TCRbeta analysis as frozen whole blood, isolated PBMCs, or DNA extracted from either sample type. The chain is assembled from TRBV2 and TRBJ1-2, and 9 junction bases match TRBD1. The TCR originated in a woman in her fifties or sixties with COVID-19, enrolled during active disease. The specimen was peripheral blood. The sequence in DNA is TGTGCCAGCAGGATACAGGGGGCAGGTGGCTACACCTTC. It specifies CASRIQGAGGYTF.